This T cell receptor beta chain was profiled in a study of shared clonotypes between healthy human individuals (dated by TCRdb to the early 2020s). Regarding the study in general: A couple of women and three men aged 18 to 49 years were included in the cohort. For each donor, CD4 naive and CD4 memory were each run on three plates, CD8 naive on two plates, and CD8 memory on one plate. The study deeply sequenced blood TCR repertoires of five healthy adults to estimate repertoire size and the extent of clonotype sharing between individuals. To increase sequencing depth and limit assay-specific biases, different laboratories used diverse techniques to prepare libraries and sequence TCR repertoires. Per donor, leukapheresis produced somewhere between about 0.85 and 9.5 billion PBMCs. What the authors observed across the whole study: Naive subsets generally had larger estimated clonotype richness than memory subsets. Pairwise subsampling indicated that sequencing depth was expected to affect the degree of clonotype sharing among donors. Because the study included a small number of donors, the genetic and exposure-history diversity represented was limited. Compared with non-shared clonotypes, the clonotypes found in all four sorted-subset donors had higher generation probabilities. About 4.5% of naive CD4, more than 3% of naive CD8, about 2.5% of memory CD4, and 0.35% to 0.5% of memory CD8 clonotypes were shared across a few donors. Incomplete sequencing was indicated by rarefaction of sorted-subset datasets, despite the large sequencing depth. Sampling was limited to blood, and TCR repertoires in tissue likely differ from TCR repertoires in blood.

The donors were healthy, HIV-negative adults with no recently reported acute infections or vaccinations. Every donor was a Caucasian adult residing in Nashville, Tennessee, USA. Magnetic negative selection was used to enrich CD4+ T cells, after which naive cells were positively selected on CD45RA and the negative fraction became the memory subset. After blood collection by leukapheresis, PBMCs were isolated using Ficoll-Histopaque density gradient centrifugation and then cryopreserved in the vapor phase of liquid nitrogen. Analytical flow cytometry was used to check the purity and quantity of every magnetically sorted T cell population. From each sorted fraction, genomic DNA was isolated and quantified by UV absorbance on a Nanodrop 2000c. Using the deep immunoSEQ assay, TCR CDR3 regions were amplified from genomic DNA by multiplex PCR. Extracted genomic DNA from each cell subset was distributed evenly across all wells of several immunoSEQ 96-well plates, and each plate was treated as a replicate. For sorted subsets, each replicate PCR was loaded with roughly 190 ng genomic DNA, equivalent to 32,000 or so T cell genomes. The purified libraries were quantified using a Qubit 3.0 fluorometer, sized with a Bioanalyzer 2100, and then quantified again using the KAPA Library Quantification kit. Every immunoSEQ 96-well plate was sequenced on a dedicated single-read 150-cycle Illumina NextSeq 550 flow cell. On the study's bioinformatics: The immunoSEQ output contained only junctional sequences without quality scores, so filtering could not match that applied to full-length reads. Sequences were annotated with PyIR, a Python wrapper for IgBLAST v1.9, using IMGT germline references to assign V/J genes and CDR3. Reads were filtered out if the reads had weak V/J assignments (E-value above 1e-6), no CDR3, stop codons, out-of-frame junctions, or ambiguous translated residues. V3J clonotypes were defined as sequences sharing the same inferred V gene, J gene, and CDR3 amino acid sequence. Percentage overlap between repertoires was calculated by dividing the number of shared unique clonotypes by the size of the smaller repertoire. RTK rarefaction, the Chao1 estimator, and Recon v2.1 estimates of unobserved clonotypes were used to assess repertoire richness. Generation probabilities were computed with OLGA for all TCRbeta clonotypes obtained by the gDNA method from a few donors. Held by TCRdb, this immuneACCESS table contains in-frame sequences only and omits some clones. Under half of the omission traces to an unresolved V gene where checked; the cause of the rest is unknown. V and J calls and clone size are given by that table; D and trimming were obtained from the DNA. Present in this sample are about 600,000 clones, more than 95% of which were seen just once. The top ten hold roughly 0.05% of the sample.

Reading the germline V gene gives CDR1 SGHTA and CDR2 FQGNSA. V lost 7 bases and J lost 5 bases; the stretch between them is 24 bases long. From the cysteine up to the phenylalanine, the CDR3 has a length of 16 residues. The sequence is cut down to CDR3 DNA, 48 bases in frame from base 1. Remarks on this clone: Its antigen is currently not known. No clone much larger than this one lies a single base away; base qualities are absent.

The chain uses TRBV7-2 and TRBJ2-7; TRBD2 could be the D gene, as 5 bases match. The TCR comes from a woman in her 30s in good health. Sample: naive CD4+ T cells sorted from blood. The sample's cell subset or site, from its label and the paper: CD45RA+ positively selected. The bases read TGTGCCAGCACCCCCACAATAGGACCGGCGGGTGACGAGCAGTACTTC. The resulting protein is CASTPTIGPAGDEQYF.